This T cell receptor (beta chain) was sequenced for a study of T cell responses to AZD1222 COVID-19 vaccine. At the level of the study: Second doses were pooled across both intervals (about 4 or about 12 weeks).

Trimming cost V 4 bases and J 6 bases, with 14 bases left between them. This CDR3 has 13 amino acids. On this clone: Its antigen is unknown.

Sequenced by immunoSEQ multiplex PCR; TCRdb stores in-frame clones only, minus some. The sample has 150,000 to 200,000 clones, 85% to 95% seen once. Study-wide findings and caveats: Dominant CD4 TCR responses targeted spike regions 160-218 and 743-854. Donors were mostly white British, more females; clonal diversity possibly underestimated. Compared with day 0, the breadth and depth of the Spike-specific TCR repertoire rose significantly after two doses of AZD1222.

V is TRBV5-3 and J is TRBJ2-7, with unresolved D. TRBV5-3 is an open reading frame, and its role is uncertain. The origin of this receptor is an adult in good health. Sequencing used peripheral blood, obtained on day 0 of AZD1222 vaccination. CDR3 sequence (DNA): TGTGCCAGAAGCCACCCCCCCAGCACCGAGCAGTACTTC. This sequence encodes CARSHPPSTEQYF.